This T cell receptor (beta chain) is drawn from a study of cytomegalovirus exposure and HLA in healthy donors. Study observations and caveats: The study recorded 160 or so TCR beta chains that were cytomegalovirus-associated. Trimming of TCR beta V- and J-genes showed a link, identified in a later analysis, to a missense DCLRE1C variant.

The PCR used 60 Vbeta and 13 Jbeta primers. TCRdb's copy holds only in-frame clones and misses some; the assay was immunoSEQ multiplex PCR. The table includes approximately 220,000 clones, roughly 82% detected once. The table lists this clone with a few counts. Its antigen is not identified. Mismatch with germline at one junction end may stem from a read error. The TCR was taken from a man between 35 and 55 years old in good health and CMV-seropositive. The specimen was PBMCs.

The CDR3 DNA reads as TGTGCCAGCAGCTTTAACACCCGGGAGCTGTTTTTT. Amino acid sequence: CASSFNTRELFF. V is TRBV5-6 and J is TRBJ2-2; no clear D. The germline CDR1 and CDR2 sequences are SGHDT and YYEEEE. The CDR3 consists of 12 residues.